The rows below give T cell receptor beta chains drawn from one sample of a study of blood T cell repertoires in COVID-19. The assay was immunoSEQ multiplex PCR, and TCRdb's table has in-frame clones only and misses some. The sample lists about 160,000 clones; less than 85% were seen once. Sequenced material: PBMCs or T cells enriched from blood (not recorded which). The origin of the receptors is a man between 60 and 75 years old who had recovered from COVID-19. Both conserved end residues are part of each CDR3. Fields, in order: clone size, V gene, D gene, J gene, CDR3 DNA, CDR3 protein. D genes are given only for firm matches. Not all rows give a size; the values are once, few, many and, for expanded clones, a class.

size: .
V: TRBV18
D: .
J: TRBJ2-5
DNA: TGTGCCAGCTCACCAGCGACAGGTATACAAGAGACCCAGTACTTC
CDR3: CASSPATGIQETQYF

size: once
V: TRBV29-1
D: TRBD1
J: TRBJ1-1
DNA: TGCAGCGCCCGCCAGGGGGTAACTGAAGCTTTCTTT
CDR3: CSARQGVTEAFF

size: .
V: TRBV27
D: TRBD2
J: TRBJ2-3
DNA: TGTGCCAGCAGACCCCGACTAGCGGGTAGCACAGATACGCAGTATTTT
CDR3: CASRPRLAGSTDTQYF

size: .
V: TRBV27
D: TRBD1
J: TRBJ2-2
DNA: TGTGCCAGCAGTTTAACCGGGACAGGCATATACGGGGAGCTGTTTTTT
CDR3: CASSLTGTGIYGELFF

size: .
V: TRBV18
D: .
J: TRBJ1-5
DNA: TGTGCCAGCTCTCCCGAAAGGACAGCTAATCAGCCCCAGCATTTT
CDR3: CASSPERTANQPQHF

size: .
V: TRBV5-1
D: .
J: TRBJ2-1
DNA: TGCGCCAGCAGCTTGGCCGGGACACACAATGAGCAGTTCTTC
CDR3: CASSLAGTHNEQFF

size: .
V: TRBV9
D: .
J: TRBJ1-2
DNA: TGTGCCAGCAGCGTAGCACAGGGTTGGAACTATGGCTACACCTTC
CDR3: CASSVAQGWNYGYTF

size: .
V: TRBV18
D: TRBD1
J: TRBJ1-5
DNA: TGTGCCAGCTCACCACCCGGACAGGGGTATAGCAATCAGCCCCAGCATTTT
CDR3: CASSPPGQGYSNQPQHF

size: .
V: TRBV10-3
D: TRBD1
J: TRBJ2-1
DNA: TGTGCCATCAGTGACGGGACAGGGGGAAACAATGAGCAGTTCTTC
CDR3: CAISDGTGGNNEQFF

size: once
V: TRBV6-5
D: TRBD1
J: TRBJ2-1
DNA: TGTGCCAGCAGTCTCCCGGGACAGGGCAACAATGAGCAGTTCTTC
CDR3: CASSLPGQGNNEQFF

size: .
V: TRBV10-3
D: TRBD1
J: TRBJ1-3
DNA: TGTGCCATCAGGGGACAGATCACTTCTGGAAACACCATATATTTT
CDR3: CAIRGQITSGNTIYF

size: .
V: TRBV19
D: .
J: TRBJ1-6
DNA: TGTGCCAGTAGTATGGACTCTAGGACGAGGAATTCACCCCTCCACTTT
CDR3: CASSMDSRTRNSPLHF

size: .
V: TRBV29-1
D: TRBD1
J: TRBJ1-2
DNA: TGCAGCGTGGGACAGAACTATGGCTACACCTTC
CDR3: CSVGQNYGYTF

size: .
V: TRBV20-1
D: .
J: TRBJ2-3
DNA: TGCAGTGCTACGCCGGCAGATACGCAGTATTTT
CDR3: CSATPADTQYF

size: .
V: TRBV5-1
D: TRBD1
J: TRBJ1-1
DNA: TGCGCCAGCAGCCCCGGGACAGGGAATTTAGTGGTCACTGAAGCTTTCTTT
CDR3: CASSPGTGNLVVTEAFF

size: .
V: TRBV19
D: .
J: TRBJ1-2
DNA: TGTGCCAGTAGTATTGCGGTAAATAACTATGGCTACACCTTC
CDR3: CASSIAVNNYGYTF